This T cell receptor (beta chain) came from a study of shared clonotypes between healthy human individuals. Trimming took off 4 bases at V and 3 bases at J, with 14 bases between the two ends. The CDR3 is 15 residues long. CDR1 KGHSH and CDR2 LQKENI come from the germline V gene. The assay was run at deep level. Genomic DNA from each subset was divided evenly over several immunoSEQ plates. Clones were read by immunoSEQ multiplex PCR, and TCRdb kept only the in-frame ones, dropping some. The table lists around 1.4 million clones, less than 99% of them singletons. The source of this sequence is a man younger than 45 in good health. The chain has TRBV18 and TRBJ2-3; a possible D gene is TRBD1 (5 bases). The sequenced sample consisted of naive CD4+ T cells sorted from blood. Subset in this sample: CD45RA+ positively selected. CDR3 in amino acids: CASSLISQGTDTQYF. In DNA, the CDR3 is TGTGCCAGCTCACTTATCAGCCAGGGTACAGATACGCAGTATTTT.